This T cell receptor (beta chain) was retrieved from a study of blood T cell repertoires in COVID-19. Study in general: The origin of the acute and convalescent COVID-19 samples was the United States, Italy and Spain. Nucleic acid was either cDNA or gDNA, and it came from T cells, B-cell-depleted T cells, or PBMCs.

CDR3 length: 17 amino acids. The ends were cut back, 4 bases at V and 0 bases at J, with 17 bases in the middle. The germline V gene has CDR1 SGHKS and CDR2 YYEKEE (reference sequence). Data came from immunoSEQ multiplex PCR; TCRdb stores just in-frame clones and leaves some out. In the table there are roughly 38,000 clones, about 74% of which are singletons. Sequenced input: peripheral blood. The chain recombines TRBV5-5 with TRBJ1-3; D perhaps matches TRBD1 (5 bases). The TCR was taken from a man in his fifties or sixties with active COVID-19. CDR3 amino acids: CASSQQQDPASGNTIYF. In nucleotides, the CDR3 is TGTGCCAGCAGCCAGCAACAGGACCCAGCCTCTGGAAACACCATATATTTT. Full variable domain (outside the CDR3, taken from reference TRBV5-5 and TRBJ1-3): DAGVTQSPTHLIKTRGQQVTLRCSPISGHKSVSWYQQVLGQGPQFIFQYYEKEERGRGNFPDRFSARQFPNYSSELNVNALLLGDSALYLCASSQQQDPASGNTIYFGEGSWLTVV.